One sample yielded the 25 T cell receptor beta chains listed below, sequenced in a study of T cells in localized non-small cell lung cancer. Produced via immunoSEQ multiplex PCR; TCRdb's table is partial and in-frame only. The repertoire holds 7,000 to 10,000 clones, with roughly three fifths as singletons. Sequenced here: lymph node tissue, sampled before any cancer treatment. Receptors were obtained from a male donor at least 60 years old with stage I squamous cell lung carcinoma.

Relative to its sample, this clone is medium-sized. This chain connects TRBV6-8 to TRBJ1-1; D ambiguous. The CDR3 length is 12 residues. With 8 bases removed from V and 4 bases from J, the gap between germline ends came to 11 bases. CDR1 and CDR2 from the germline V gene are MNHGY and SAAAGT. The CDR3 protein is CASRERATEAFF. DNA for the CDR3: TGTGCCAGCCGGGAAAGGGCCACTGAAGCTTTCTTT.

The CDR3 loop reads CASSLGDTNSGNTIYF. The CDR3 DNA reads as TGCGCCAGCAGCTTGGGGGACACGAACTCTGGAAACACCATATATTTT. The rearrangement joins TRBV5-1 to TRBJ1-3, with D perhaps matching TRBD1 (6 bases). The CDR3 is made up of 16 amino acids. Trimming left V 0 bases short and J 0 bases short, with 10 bases between. In germline, CDR1 is SGHRS, CDR2 YFSETQ. Full variable domain (rest looked up from reference TRBV5-1 and TRBJ1-3): KAGVTQTPRYLIKTRGQQVTLSCSPISGHRSVSWYQQTPGQGLQFLFEYFSETQRNKGNFPGRFSGRQFSNSRSEMNVSTLELGDSALYLCASSLGDTNSGNTIYFGEGSWLTVV.

This chain uses TRBV5-1 with TRBJ2-1, with 11 bases lining up with TRBD2. V gave up 0 bases and J gave up 6 bases; unmatched junction bases: 8. Germline CDR1 and CDR2: SGHRS and YFSETQ. This CDR3 has 17 residues. This CDR3 reads CASSLGGSGRALNEQFF. CDR3 DNA: TGCGCCAGCAGCTTGGGAGGTAGCGGGAGGGCCCTCAATGAGCAGTTCTTC. Filled out from reference TRBV5-1 and TRBJ2-1, the complete variable domain reads KAGVTQTPRYLIKTRGQQVTLSCSPISGHRSVSWYQQTPGQGLQFLFEYFSETQRNKGNFPGRFSGRQFSNSRSEMNVSTLELGDSALYLCASSLGGSGRALNEQFFGPGTRLTVL.

The chain is built from TRBV18 and TRBJ1-3, with 8 positions matching TRBD1. The germline CDR1 and CDR2 sequences are KGHSH and LQKENI. This CDR3 comprises 16 residues. The V gene end was trimmed by 3 bases and the J gene end by 4 bases; junction bases not matched to a gene: 8. The DNA for the CDR3 is TGTGCCAGCTCACCGAAGGACAGGGACCTCGGAAACACCATATATTTT. As protein: CASSPKDRDLGNTIYF. Complete variable domain (other parts from reference TRBV18 and TRBJ1-3): NAGVMQNPRHLVRRRGQEARLRCSPMKGHSHVYWYRQLPEEGLKFMVYLQKENIIDESGMPKERFSAEFPKEGPSILRIQQVVRGDSAAYFCASSPKDRDLGNTIYFGEGSWLTVV.

This chain connects TRBV19 to TRBJ2-2; weak D call: TRBD1 (6 bases). The V end was cut by 7 bases, the J end by 0 bases, with 12 bases between. Germline loops: CDR1 LNHDA, CDR2 SQIVND (reference sequence). CDR3 length equals 15 residues. CDR3 bases: TGTGCCAGTAAATACAGGGCAGCGAACACCGGGGAGCTGTTTTTT. Its translation: CASKYRAANTGELFF.

V gene TRBV6-1 combines with J gene TRBJ1-4; tentative D call: TRBD1 (5 bases). V was clipped by 0 bases and J by 3 bases, with 14 bases between them. This CDR3 has 17 residues. Germline V gene lookup returns CDR1 MNHNS and CDR2 SASEGT. For the CDR3, the DNA is TGTGCCAGCAGTGAAGCGTTATCGGGGGTGCCTAATGAAAAACTGTTTTTT. Translation gives CASSEALSGVPNEKLFF.

The J gene is TRBJ2-1, the V gene TRBV5-1, with TRBD1 matching over 10 bases. V trimming: 0 bases; J trimming: 7 bases; junction bases outside the gene matches: 7. Germline-derived CDR1 and CDR2 are SGHRS and YFSETQ. This CDR3 comprises 16 residues. In DNA form, the CDR3 reads TGCGCCAGCAGCTTGGAAGGGACAGGGGTTAAGAATGAGCAGTTCTTC. This sequence encodes CASSLEGTGVKNEQFF.

This chain joins TRBV18 and TRBJ2-3; either TRBD1 or TRBD2 may fit D (5 bases each). Germline V gene lookup returns CDR1 KGHSH and CDR2 LQKENI. The CDR3 extends over 15 amino acids. V shed 3 bases and J shed 2 bases, with 12 bases lying between them. The CDR3 spells CASSPRDDNTDTQYF. As DNA, the CDR3 is TGTGCCAGCTCACCTCGGGACGATAACACAGATACGCAGTATTTT.

This chain uses TRBV10-2 with TRBJ2-5; 8 positions agree with TRBD2. The CDR3 runs to 15 residues. V shed 6 bases and J 4 bases; nucleotides not matched to a gene: 10. The V gene's germline CDR1 is WSHSY and CDR2 SAAADI. The CDR3 nucleotides are TGCGCCAGCAGCATCATAGCGGGATTTTCAGAGACCCAGTACTTC. Protein product: CASSIIAGFSETQYF.

This clone was counted only a few times. CDR3 nucleotides: TGTGCCAGCAGCCTTTCAGGGGGTGACTATGGCTACACCTTC. This codes for CASSLSGGDYGYTF. The chain links TRBV7-5 to TRBJ1-2; the table's D call TRBD1 went unverified against the DNA. TRBV7-5 represents a pseudogene. The CDR3 has 14 residues.

The chain uses TRBV9 and TRBJ2-4, with 7 nucleotides matching TRBD1. V shed 5 bases and J 8 bases; nucleotides not matched to a gene: 4. Germline-derived CDR1 and CDR2 are SGDLS and YYNGEE. The CDR3 sequence is 12 residues long. The CDR3 loop is CASSGQVDIQYF. The DNA of the CDR3 is TGTGCCAGCAGTGGACAGGTGGACATTCAGTACTTC.

This clone showed up just a few times. One or more nucleotides could not be called with certainty, so the encoded amino acid is given as X. This sequence joins TRBV28 and TRBJ1-2; D gene ambiguous. V was pared by 7 bases and J by 7 bases, with 19 bases between. The CDR3 is 14 amino acids. Germline CDR1 MDHEN, CDR2 SYDVKM. The CDR3 DNA follows: TGTGCCAGCACGGCGGCARGGGAAGGCAGTGGCTACACCTTC. Its translation: CASTAAXEGSGYTF.

This chain links TRBV14 with TRBJ2-3, with D maybe TRBD1 (5 bases). The ends were cut back, 6 bases at V and 8 bases at J, with 9 bases in the middle. Germline lookup yields CDR1 SGHDN and CDR2 FVKESK. The CDR3 has 11 residues. CDR3 sequence: CASSEGVTQYF. Here the CDR3 DNA reads TGTGCCAGCAGTGAAGGGGTTACGCAGTATTTT.

The rearrangement uses TRBV11-3 and TRBJ1-1, with 7 bases matching TRBD1. V trimming: 2 bases; J trimming: 7 bases; junction bases outside the gene matches: 7. The CDR3 is 14 residues long. Germline lookup yields CDR1 SGHNT and CDR2 YENEEA. CDR3 region: CASSLRLWDSEAFF. CDR3 nucleotide sequence: TGTGCCAGCAGCTTAAGGCTTTGGGACAGTGAAGCTTTCTTT. The entire variable domain, with the rest obtained from reference TRBV11-3 and TRBJ1-1, is as follows: EAGVVQSPRYKIIEKKQPVAFWCNPISGHNTLYWYLQNLGQGPELLIRYENEEAVDDSQLPKDRFSAERLKGVDSTLKIQPAELGDSAVYLCASSLRLWDSEAFFGQGTRLTVV.

The chain employs TRBV19 and TRBJ2-2; D is ambiguous. V dropped 1 base and J dropped 0 bases, with 6 bases sitting between them. This CDR3 is built from 15 residues. Germline V gene lookup returns CDR1 LNHDA and CDR2 SQIVND (reference sequence). The CDR3 DNA follows: TGTGCCAGTAGTATAGGCACCTCGAACACCGGGGAGCTGTTTTTT. Its translation is CASSIGTSNTGELFF.

The table lists this clone with a few counts. This chain uses TRBV9 with TRBJ2-5, with TRBD2 matching over 7 bases. The ends lost 0 bases at V and 6 bases at J; junction bases unmatched: 5. The CDR3 runs to 14 residues. Germline V gene sequence: CDR1 SGDLS, CDR2 YYNGEE. The CDR3 region is CASSVEERGKTQYF. The DNA of the CDR3 is TGTGCCAGCAGCGTAGAGGAGCGGGGAAAGACCCAGTACTTC.

This clone has just a few counts. This chain links TRBV6-8 with TRBJ2-1; 7 bases fit TRBD2. CDR3 length equals 17 residues. With 0 bases clipped from V and 1 base from J, the junction kept 6 bases outside the gene matches. Germline CDR1 and CDR2: MNHGY and SAAAGT. The CDR3 loop is CASSYSGGRGSYNEQFF. CDR3 coding DNA: TGTGCCAGCAGTTACTCAGGCGGGAGAGGGTCCTACAATGAGCAGTTCTTC.

The chain employs TRBV6-7 and TRBJ1-2; D might be TRBD1 (5 bases). TRBV6-7 is identified as an open reading frame with a role that is uncertain. The CDR3 consists of 15 residues. Trimming left V 7 bases short and J 2 bases short, with 17 bases between. The CDR3 protein is CASIRAAGRNYGYTF. CDR3 coding DNA: TGTGCCAGCATCCGGGCGGCAGGGAGGAACTATGGCTACACCTTC.

This clone was detected only once. The rearrangement links TRBV18 to TRBJ2-5; D uncertain. Trimming left V 2 bases short and J 5 bases short, with 12 bases between. Looked up from germline, CDR1 is KGHSH and CDR2 is LQKENI. The CDR3 has 14 residues. The CDR3 DNA reads as TGTGCCAGCTCACCAAGGGCTATGGGGGAGACCCAGTACTTC. Encoded protein: CASSPRAMGETQYF.

The V and J genes are TRBV28 and TRBJ2-7; D not resolved. CDR3 length: 13 amino acids. Trimming shortened V by 5 bases and J by 2 bases, and 10 bases separated the two germline ends. The germline gives CDR1 MDHEN, CDR2 SYDVKM. The CDR3, as DNA: TGTGCCAGCAGTATTAACGGAGCCTACGAGCAGTACTTC. Encoded protein: CASSINGAYEQYF.

The V gene is TRBV2, the J gene TRBJ2-7; tentatively, D is TRBD2 (6 bases). This CDR3 comprises 12 residues. Trimming removed 5 bases from V and 4 bases from J, with 9 bases in between. Per germline, CDR1 SNHLY and CDR2 FYNNEI. The CDR3 coding sequence is TGTGCCAGCAGTACGGGACTTTACGAGCAGTACTTC. Protein: CASSTGLYEQYF.

This chain links TRBV12-5 with TRBJ2-2; no clear D. Germline V gene sequence: CDR1 LGHNT, CDR2 FRNRAP. Trimming pared 7 bases from V and 1 base from J, leaving 7 bases between. This CDR3 spans 13 amino acids. The CDR3 sequence: CASAQRNTGELFF. CDR3 nucleotide sequence: TGTGCTAGTGCCCAGCGGAACACCGGGGAGCTGTTTTTT.

The chain has TRBV9 and TRBJ1-3, with D unclear. Trimming cost V 7 bases and J 0 bases, with 8 bases left between them. Germline V lookup: CDR1 SGDLS, CDR2 YYNGEE. CDR3 length: 13 residues. The DNA for the CDR3 is TGTGCCAGCTGCGGGTACTCTGGAAACACCATATATTTT. Translation: CASCGYSGNTIYF.

The V call is TRBV5-1, the J call TRBJ2-3; D remains unclear. The CDR3 runs to 15 residues. Trimming stripped 0 bases from V and 0 bases from J, with 8 bases between. Germline loops: CDR1 SGHRS, CDR2 YFSETQ. CDR3: CASSLGALSTDTQYF. Written as DNA, the CDR3 is TGCGCCAGCAGCTTGGGGGCGCTGAGCACAGATACGCAGTATTTT.

The chain recombines TRBV9 with TRBJ1-2; D is ambiguous. Germline V gene lookup returns CDR1 SGDLS and CDR2 YYNGEE. The CDR3 covers 12 residues. V was cut by 5 bases and J by 7 bases, with 12 bases left in between. CDR3 in DNA: TGTGCCAGCAGTGTGGGAGGGCTTGGCTACACCTTC. Translating gives CASSVGGLGYTF.